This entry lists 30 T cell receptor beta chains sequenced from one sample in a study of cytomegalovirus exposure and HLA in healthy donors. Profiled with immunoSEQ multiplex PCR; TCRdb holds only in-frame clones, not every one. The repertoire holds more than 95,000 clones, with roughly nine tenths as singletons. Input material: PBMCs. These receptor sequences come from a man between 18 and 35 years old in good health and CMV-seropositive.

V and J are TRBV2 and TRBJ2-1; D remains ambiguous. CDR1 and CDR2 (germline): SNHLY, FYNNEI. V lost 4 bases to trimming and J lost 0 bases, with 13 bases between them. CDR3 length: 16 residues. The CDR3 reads CASSGSIESSYNEQFF. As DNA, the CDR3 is TGTGCCAGCAGTGGTTCGATAGAGAGCTCCTACAATGAGCAGTTCTTC.

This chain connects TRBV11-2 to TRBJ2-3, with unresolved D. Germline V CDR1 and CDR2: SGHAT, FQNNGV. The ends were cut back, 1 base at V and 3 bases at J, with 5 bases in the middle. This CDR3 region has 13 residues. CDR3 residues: CASSLGPTDTQYF. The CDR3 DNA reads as TGTGCCAGCAGCTTAGGGCCGACAGATACGCAGTATTTT. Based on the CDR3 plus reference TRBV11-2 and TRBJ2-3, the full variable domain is EAGVAQSPRYKIIEKRQSVAFWCNPISGHATLYWYQQILGQGPKLLIQFQNNGVVDDSQLPKDRFSAERLKGVDSTLKIQPAKLEDSAVYLCASSLGPTDTQYFGPGTRLTVL.

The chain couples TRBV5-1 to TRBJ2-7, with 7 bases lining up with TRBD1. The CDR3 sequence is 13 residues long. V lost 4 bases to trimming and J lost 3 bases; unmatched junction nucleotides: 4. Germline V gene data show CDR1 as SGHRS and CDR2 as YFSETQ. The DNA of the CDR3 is TGCGCCAGCAGCCTACAGGGGAACTACGAGCAGTACTTC. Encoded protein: CASSLQGNYEQYF.

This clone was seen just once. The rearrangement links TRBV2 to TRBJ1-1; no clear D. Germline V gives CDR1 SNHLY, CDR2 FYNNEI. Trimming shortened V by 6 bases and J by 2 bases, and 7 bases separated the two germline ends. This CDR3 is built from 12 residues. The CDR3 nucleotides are TGTGCCAGCAGGGAGGACAACACTGAAGCTTTCTTT. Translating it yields CASREDNTEAFF.

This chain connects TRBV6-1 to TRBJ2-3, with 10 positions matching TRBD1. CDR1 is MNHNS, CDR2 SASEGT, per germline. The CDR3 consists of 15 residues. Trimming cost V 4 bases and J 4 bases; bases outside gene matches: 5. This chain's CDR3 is CASSAETGGADTQYF. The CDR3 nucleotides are TGTGCCAGCAGTGCGGAGACAGGGGGCGCAGATACGCAGTATTTT.

CDR3 DNA sequence: TGTGCCAGCAGAACAACTGCCGGGGGGACTGAAGCTTTCTTT. This gives the protein CASRTTAGGTEAFF. The chain carries TRBV6-5 and TRBJ1-1, with a weak D call TRBD1 (5 bases). Trimming left V 6 bases short and J 5 bases short, with 16 bases between. Germline V lookup: CDR1 MNHEY, CDR2 SVGAGI. The CDR3 totals 14 residues.

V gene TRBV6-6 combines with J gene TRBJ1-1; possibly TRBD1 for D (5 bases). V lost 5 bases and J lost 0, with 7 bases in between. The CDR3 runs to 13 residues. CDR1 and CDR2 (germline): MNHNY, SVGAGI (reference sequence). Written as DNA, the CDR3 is TGTGCCAGCAGTCAACAGGTGAACACTGAAGCTTTCTTT. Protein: CASSQQVNTEAFF.

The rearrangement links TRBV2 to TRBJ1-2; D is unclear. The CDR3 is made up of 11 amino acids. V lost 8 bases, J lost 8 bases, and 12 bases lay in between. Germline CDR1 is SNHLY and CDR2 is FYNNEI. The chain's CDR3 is CASRQGSGYTF. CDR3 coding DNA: TGTGCCAGCCGCCAAGGGAGCGGCTACACCTTC.

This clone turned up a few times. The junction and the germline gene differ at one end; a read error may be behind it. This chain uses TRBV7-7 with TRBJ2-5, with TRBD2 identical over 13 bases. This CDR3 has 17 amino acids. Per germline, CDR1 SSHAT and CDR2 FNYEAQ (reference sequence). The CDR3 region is CASSLGRLAGGQETQYF. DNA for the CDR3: TGTGCTAGCAGCTTAGGACGACTAGCGGGGGGTCAAGAGACCCAGTACTTC. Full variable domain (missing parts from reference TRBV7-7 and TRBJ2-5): GAGVSQSPRYKVTKRGQDVTLRCDPISSHATLYWYQQALGQGPEFLTYFNYEAQPDKSGLPSDRFSAERPEGSISTLTIQRTEQRDSAMYRCASSLGRLAGGQETQYFGPGTRLLVL.

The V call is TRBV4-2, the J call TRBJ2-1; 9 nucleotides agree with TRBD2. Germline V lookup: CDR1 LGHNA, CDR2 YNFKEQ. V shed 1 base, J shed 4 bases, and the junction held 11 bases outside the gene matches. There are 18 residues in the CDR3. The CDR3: CASSQGGTSGGHYNEQFF. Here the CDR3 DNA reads TGTGCCAGCAGCCAAGGGGGTACGAGCGGGGGGCATTACAATGAGCAGTTCTTC.

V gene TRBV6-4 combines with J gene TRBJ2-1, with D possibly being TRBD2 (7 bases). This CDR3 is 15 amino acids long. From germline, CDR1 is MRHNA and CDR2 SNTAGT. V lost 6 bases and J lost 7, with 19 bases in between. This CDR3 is CASSPETGGHNEQFF. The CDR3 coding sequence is TGTGCCAGCAGCCCCGAGACGGGGGGCCATAATGAGCAGTTCTTC.

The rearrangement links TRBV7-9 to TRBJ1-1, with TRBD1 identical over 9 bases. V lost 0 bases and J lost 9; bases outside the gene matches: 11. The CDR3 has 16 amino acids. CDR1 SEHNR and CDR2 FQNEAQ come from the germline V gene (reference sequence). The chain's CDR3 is CASSLADRDREFQAFF. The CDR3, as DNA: TGTGCCAGCAGCTTAGCAGACCGGGACAGGGAATTTCAAGCTTTCTTT.

The DNA for the CDR3 is TGTGCCAGCATCGGGTACTCTGGAAACACCATATATTTT. Protein: CASIGYSGNTIYF. The chain couples TRBV6-1 to TRBJ1-3; D is unresolved. The ends were cut back, 7 bases at V and 0 bases at J, with 7 bases in the middle. Germline CDR1 is MNHNS and CDR2 is SASEGT. The CDR3 has 13 residues.

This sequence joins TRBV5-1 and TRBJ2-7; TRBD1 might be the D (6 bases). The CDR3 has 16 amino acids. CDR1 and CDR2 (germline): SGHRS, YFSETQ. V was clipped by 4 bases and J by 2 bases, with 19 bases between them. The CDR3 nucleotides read TGCGCCAGCAGCATCAAAGTTTGGGACAATCCCTACGAGCAGTACTTC. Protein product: CASSIKVWDNPYEQYF.

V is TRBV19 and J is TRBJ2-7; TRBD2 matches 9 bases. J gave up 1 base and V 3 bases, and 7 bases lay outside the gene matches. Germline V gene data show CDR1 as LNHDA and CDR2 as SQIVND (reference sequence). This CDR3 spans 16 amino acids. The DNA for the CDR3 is TGTGCCAGTAGTATTCGTGCTAGCGGGGTTTCCTACGAGCAGTACTTC. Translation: CASSIRASGVSYEQYF.

For the CDR3, the DNA is TGTGCCAGCAGCTTTATTCAGGGGGCTTCTTCACCCCTCCACTTT. It encodes CASSFIQGASSPLHF. The V gene is TRBV5-8, the J gene TRBJ1-6, with 8 nucleotides matching TRBD1. Germline CDR1 is SGHTS and CDR2 is YDEGEE. This CDR3 is built from 15 residues. With 2 bases clipped from V and 9 bases from J, the junction kept 7 bases outside the gene matches.

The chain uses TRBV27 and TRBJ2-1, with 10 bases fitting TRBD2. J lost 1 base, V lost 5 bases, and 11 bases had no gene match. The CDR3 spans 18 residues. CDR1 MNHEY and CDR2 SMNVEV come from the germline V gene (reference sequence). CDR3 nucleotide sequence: TGTGCCAGCAGTGGACTAGCGGCCAACCGAAGATCCTACAATGAGCAGTTCTTC. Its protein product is CASSGLAANRRSYNEQFF.

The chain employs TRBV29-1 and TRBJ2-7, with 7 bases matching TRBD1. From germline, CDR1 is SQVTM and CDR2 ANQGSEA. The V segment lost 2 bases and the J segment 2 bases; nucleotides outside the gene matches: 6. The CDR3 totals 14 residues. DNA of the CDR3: TGCAGCGTTGAAAGTGTCCAGGGGGCCTACGAGCAGTACTTC. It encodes CSVESVQGAYEQYF.

CDR3 sequence: CASSLGQLSSTDTQYF. CDR3 in DNA: TGTGCCAGTAGTCTGGGACAGCTTTCTAGCACAGATACGCAGTATTTT. The chain links TRBV19 to TRBJ2-3, with TRBD1 matching 7 bases. J lost 0 bases, V lost 5 bases, and 8 bases had no gene match. CDR3 length: 16 residues. Germline assignment: CDR1 LNHDA and CDR2 SQIVND (reference sequence).

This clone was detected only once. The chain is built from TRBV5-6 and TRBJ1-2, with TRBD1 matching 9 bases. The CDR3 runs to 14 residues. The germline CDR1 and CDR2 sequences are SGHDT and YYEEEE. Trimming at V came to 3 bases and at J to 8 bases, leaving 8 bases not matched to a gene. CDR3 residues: CASSWTGATGGYTF. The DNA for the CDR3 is TGTGCCAGCAGCTGGACAGGGGCCACAGGGGGCTACACCTTC.

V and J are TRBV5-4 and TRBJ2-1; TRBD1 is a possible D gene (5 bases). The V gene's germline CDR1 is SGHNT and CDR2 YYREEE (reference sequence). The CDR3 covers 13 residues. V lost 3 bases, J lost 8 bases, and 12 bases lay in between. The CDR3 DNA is TGTGCCAGCAGCTCCCCTTTAGGGGATGAGCAGTTCTTC. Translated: CASSSPLGDEQFF.

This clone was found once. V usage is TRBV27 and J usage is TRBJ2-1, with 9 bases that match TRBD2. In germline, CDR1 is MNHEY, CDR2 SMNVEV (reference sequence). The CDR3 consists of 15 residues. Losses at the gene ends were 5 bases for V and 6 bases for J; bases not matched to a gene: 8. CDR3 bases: TGTGCCAGCAGTATGAGGGTACTAGCGGGCAATGAGCAGTTCTTC. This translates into CASSMRVLAGNEQFF.

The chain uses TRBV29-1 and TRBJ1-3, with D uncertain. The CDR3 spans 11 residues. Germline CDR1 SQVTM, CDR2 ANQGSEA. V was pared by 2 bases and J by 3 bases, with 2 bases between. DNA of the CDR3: TGCAGCGTTGAATATGGAAACACCATATATTTT. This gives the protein CSVEYGNTIYF.

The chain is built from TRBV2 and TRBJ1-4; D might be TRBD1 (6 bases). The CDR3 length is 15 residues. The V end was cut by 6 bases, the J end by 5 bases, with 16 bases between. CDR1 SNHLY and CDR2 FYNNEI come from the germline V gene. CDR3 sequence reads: CASRRDKGLNEKLFF. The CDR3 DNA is TGTGCCAGCAGGAGGGACAAAGGGCTAAATGAAAAACTGTTTTTT.

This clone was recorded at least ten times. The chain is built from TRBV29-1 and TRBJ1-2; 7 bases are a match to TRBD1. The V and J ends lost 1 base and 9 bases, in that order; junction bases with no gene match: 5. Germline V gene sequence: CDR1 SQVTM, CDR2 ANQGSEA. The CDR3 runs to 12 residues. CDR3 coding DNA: TGCAGCGTTGAAGGACAGGGTTGGAGCTACACCTTC. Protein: CSVEGQGWSYTF.

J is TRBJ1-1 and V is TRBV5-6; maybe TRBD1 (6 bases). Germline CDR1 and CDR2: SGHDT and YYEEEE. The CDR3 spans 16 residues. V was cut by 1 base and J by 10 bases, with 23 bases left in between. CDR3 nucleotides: TGTGCCAGCAGCTTGTTTAACTTGGGGCAGGGGAAGGTAGCTTTCTTT. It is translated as CASSLFNLGQGKVAFF.

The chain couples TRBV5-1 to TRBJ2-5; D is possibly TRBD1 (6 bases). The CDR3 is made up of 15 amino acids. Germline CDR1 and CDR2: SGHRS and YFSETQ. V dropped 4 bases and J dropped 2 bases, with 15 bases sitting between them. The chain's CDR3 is CASSTPGHRQETQYF. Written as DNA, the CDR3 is TGCGCCAGCAGCACCCCGGGACACAGGCAAGAGACCCAGTACTTC.

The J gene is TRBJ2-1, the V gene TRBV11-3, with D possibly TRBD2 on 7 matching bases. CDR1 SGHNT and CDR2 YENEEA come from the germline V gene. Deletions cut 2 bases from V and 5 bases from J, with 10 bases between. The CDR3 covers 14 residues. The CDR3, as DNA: TGTGCCAGCAGCTTACCGGGGGGCCACAATGAGCAGTTCTTC. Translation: CASSLPGGHNEQFF.

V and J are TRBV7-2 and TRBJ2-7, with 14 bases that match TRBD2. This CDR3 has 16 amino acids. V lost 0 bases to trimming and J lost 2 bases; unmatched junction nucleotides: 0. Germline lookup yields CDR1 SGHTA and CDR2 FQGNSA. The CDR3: CASSLATSGGAYEQYF. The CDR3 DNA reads TGTGCCAGCAGCTTAGCGACTAGCGGGGGGGCCTACGAGCAGTACTTC.

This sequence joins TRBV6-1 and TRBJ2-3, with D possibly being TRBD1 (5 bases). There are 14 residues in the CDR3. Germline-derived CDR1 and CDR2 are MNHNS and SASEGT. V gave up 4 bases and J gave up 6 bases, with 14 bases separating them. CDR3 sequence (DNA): TGTGCCAGCAGTGCTGCCAGGGTTATTGATACGCAGTATTTT. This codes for CASSAARVIDTQYF.